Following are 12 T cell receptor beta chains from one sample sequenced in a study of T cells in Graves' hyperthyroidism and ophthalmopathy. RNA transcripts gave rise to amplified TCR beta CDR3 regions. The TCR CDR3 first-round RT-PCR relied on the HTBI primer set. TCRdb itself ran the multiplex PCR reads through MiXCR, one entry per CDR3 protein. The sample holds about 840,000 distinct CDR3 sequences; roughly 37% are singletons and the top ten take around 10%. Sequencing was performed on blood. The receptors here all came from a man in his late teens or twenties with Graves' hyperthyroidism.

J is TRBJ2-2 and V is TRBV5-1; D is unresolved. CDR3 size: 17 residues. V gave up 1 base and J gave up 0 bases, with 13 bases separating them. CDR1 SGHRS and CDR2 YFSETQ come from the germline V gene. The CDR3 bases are TGCGCCAGCAGCTTGAAACACCGGATATCGAACACCGGGGAGCTGTTTTTT. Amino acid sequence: CASSLKHRISNTGELFF.

This chain's CDR3 is CASSYSVFEQYF. The CDR3 region has the DNA TGTGCCAGCAGTTACTCAGTTTTCGAGCAGTACTTC. V gene TRBV6-5 combines with J gene TRBJ2-7; D ambiguous. Germline loops: CDR1 MNHEY, CDR2 SVGAGI. The CDR3 extends over 12 amino acids. Trimming shortened V by 0 bases and J by 6 bases, and 6 bases separated the two germline ends.

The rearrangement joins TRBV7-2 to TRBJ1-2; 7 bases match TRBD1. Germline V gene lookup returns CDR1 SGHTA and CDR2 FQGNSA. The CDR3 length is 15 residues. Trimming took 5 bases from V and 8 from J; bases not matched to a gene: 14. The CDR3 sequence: CASSHALDRAGGYTF. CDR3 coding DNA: TGTGCCAGCAGCCACGCCCTCGACAGGGCAGGCGGCTACACCTTC.

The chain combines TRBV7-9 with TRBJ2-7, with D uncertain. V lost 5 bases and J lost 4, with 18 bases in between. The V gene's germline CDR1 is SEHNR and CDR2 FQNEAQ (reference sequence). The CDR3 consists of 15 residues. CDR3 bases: TGTGCCAGCAGCCACACCTCCAGGACGCTATACGAGCAGTACTTC. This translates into CASSHTSRTLYEQYF. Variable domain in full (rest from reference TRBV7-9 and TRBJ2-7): DTGVSQNPRHKITKRGQNVTFRCDPISEHNRLYWYRQTLGQGPEFLTYFQNEAQLEKSRLLSDRFSAERPKGSFSTLEIQRTEQGDSAMYLCASSHTSRTLYEQYFGPGTRLTVT.

The CDR3 here is CASSSGHSNQPQHF. In DNA form, the CDR3 reads TGTGCCAGCAGTTCGGGCCATAGCAATCAGCCCCAGCATTTT. This rearrangement joins TRBV12-3 or TRBV12-4 to TRBJ1-5, with D hard to call. V was shortened by 4 bases and J by 0 bases, with 7 bases between the two germline ends. The CDR3 is made up of 14 amino acids.

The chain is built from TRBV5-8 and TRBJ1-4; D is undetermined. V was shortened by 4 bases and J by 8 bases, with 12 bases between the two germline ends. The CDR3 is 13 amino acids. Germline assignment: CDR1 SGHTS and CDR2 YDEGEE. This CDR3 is CASSPLPGEKLFF. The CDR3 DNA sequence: TGTGCCAGCAGCCCCCTCCCAGGCGAAAAACTGTTTTTT.

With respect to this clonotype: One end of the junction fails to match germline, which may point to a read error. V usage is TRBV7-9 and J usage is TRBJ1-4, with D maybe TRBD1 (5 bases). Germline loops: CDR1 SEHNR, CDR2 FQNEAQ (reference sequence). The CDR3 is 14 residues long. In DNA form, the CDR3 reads TGTGCCAGCAGTTCCGGGACGAGGAATGAAAAACTGGTTTTT. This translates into CASSSGTRNEKLVF.

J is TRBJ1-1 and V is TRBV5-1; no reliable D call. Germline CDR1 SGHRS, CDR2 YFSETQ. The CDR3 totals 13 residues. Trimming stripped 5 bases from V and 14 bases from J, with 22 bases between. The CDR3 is CASRDDGYNEQFF. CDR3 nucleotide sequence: TGCGCCAGCAGGGACGACGGATACAATGAGCAGTTCTTT.

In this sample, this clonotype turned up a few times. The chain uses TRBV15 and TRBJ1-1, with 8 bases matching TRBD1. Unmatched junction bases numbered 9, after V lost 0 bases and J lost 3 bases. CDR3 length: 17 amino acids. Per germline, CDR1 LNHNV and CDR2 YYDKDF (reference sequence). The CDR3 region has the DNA TGTGCCACCAGCAGAGATCGACAGGGGTTTGGGGACACTGAAGCTTTCTTT. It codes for CATSRDRQGFGDTEAFF.

The chain's CDR3 is CASSKGDHQPQHF. CDR3 nucleotides: TGTGCCAGCAGTAAGGGGGATCATCAGCCCCAGCATTTT. This chain connects TRBV9 to TRBJ1-5; the D gene is possibly TRBD1 (6 bases). With 5 bases removed from V and 5 bases from J, the gap between germline ends came to 11 bases. The germline gives CDR1 SGDLS, CDR2 YYNGEE. CDR3 size: 13 residues.

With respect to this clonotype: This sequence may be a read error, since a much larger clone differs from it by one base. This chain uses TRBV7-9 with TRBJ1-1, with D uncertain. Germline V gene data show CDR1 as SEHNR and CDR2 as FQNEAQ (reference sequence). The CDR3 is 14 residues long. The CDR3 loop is CASSLAAQYTGAFF. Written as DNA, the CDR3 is TGTGCCAGCAGCTTAGCGGCACAGTACACTGGAGCTTTCTTT.

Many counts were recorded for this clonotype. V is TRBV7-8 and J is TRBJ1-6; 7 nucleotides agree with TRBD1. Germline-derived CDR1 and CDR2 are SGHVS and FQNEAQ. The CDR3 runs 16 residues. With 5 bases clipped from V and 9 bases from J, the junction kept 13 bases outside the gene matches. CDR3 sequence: CASSARTGTASSPLHF. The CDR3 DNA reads TGTGCCAGCAGCGCCCGCACCGGGACAGCAAGTTCACCCCTCCACTTT.